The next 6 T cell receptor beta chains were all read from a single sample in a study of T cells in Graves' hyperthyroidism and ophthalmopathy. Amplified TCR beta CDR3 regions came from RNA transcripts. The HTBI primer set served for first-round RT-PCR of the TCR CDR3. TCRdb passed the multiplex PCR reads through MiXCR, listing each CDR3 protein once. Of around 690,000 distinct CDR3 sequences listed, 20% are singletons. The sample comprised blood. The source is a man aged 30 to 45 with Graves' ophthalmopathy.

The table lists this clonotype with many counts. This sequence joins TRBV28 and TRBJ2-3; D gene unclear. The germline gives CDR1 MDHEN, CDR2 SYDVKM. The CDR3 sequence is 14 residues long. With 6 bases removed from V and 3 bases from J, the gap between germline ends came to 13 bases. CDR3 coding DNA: TGTGCCAGCAGCCCCGACGTCGGGACAGATACGCAGTATTTT. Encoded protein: CASSPDVGTDTQYF. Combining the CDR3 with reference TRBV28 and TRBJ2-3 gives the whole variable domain DVKVTQSSRYLVKRTGEKVFLECVQDMDHENMFWYRQDPGLGLRLIYFSYDVKMKEKGDIPEGYSVSREKKERFSLILESASTNQTSMYLCASSPDVGTDTQYFGPGTRLTVL.

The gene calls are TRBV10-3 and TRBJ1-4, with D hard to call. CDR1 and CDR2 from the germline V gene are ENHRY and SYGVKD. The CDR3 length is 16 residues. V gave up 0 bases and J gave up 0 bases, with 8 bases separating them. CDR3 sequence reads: CAISESISATNEKLFF. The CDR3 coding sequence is TGTGCCATCAGTGAGTCAATCAGTGCAACTAATGAAAAACTGTTTTTT.

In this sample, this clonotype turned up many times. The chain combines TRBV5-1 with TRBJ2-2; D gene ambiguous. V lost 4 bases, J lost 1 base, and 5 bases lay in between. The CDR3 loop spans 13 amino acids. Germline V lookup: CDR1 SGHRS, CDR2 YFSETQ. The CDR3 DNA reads TGCGCCAGCAGCGGGGAGAACACCGGGGAGCTGTTTTTT. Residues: CASSGENTGELFF.

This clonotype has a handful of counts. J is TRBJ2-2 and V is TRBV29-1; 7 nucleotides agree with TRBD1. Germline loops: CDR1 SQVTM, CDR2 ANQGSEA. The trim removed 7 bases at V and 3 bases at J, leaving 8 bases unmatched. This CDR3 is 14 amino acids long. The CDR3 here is CSALTGIDTGELFF. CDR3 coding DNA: TGCAGCGCCTTGACAGGGATAGACACCGGGGAGCTGTTTTTT.

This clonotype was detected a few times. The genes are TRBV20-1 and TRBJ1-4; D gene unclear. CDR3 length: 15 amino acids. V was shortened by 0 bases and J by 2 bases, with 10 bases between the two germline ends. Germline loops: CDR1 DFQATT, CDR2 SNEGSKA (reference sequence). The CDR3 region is CSARDPTSTNEKLFF. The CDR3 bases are TGCAGTGCTAGAGATCCAACTTCCACTAATGAAAAACTGTTTTTT.

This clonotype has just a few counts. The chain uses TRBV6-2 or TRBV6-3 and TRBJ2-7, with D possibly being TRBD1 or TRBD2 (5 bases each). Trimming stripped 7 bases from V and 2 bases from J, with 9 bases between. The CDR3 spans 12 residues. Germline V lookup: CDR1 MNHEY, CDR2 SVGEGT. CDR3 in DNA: TGTGCCAGCACGGGACCAACCTACGAGCAGTACTTC. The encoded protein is CASTGPTYEQYF.